This T cell receptor (beta chain) came from a study of regulatory T cells in long-lasting Graves disease (dated by TCRdb to the early 2020s). For context, the study as a whole: Patients with newly diagnosed Graves' disease had been on antithyroid drugs for under 3 months. Persistent Graves' disease patients were compared with newly diagnosed Graves' disease patients by peripheral blood TCR sequencing and RNA sequencing. A total of about 33 samples were covered by TCR sequencing, comprising approximately 13 persistent and 20 or so newly diagnosed Graves' disease patients. The study took place in China and was registered as a clinical trial.

This clonotype was observed at least ten times. The antigen it recognizes is unknown. No base-level quality is on record; no much larger clone is a single base apart. The sample's time point label, decoded: newly diagnosed GD, antithyroid drugs for less than 3 months. For both TCR sequencing and RNA sequencing, RNA was extracted from PBMCs using TRIzol. The diagnosis of Graves' disease was made according to American Thyroid Association guidelines. Patients for the study were recruited at an endocrinology department in Xi'an, China. Each patient gave around 9.2 milliliters of peripheral blood, collected in an EDTA anticoagulant tube. PBMCs were isolated by Ficoll Paque Plus density gradient separation without further T cell sorting. An Agilent 2100 Bioanalyzer and agarose gel were used to check RNA quality, while a NanoDrop 2000 measured RNA concentration. Library preparation was by multiplex PCR. TCRdb names Illumina HiSeq 4000 as the instrument used. CDR3 regions were amplified by Arm-PCR with iRepertoire HTBI primers to construct TCR beta libraries. Gel purification was performed on PCR products prior to sequencing. Per the authors' processing: Gene usage analysis of CDR3 amino acid clonotypes relied on the roughly 60 TRBV and around 13 TRBJ segments identified across samples. COPE and FqMerger were used to merge the filtered high-quality paired reads into contigs. BLAST was used to align contigs to the IMGT TRBV, TRBD and TRBJ reference genes, and CDR3 was defined following IMGT. Clonotypes above 0.1% frequency were classified as highly expanded clones. Repertoire diversity was measured by Shannon entropy, and V-J evenness by the Gini coefficient. A clonotype found in more than one individual was treated as public. TCRdb cleaned the public reads at Q25 with fastp, built clones with MiXCR and kept in-frame beta chains. CDR3 protein sequences are deduplicated, and each keeps its most common genes and DNA. The V and J calls were not made by the authors but by TCRdb's processing. Recorded for this sample are about 560,000 distinct CDR3 sequences; more than 15% of them occurred a single time. The ten largest account for approximately 12% of the sample.

Study-wide findings and limitations: A larger number of public clonotypes was shared among persistent patients (approximately 3,000) than among newly diagnosed patients (roughly 970). The study examined only peripheral blood because the primary lesion, thyroid tissue, could not be accessed. The small sample size was acknowledged by the authors as a limitation that may reduce accuracy. Preferential use of TRBV28, TRBJ1-2 and TRBJ2-5 was observed in persistent disease, whereas TRBV20-1 and TRBJ2-1 were favored in newly diagnosed disease. Sequencing and analysis were restricted to the TCR beta chain. Compared with newly diagnosed patients, persistent Graves' disease patients had lower TCR Shannon entropy and fewer highly expanded clones, which suggests clonal expansion.

The cysteine opens and the phenylalanine closes a CDR3 of 16 amino acids. Only the CDR3 region is kept as DNA, spanning 48 bases read in frame from base 1. V is pared back by 0 bases and J by 3 bases, with 12 bases lying between the germline termini. CDR1 and CDR2, per the germline V gene, are MNHEY and SVGEGT. The data were also submitted as part of a second study, on T cells in Graves' hyperthyroidism and ophthalmopathy. The second study's authors report: Stable Graves' hyperthyroidism was defined as no progression to ophthalmopathy during 18 months of follow-up. Hyperthyroidism patients were newly diagnosed, had a disease duration of under 2 months, and were aged 18 to 65 years. Exclusion was applied to patients with uncontrolled infections, other autoimmune diseases, pregnancy or lactation. Diagnoses were established on the basis of clinical symptoms, serum thyroxine and TRAb, thyroid ultrasound, and orbital computed tomography. A first-round RT-PCR of the TCR CDR3 used the HTBI primer set with the Qiagen OneStep RT-PCR kit. Most expanded thyroid clonotypes (frequency above 0.001) were also found in blood, which suggests that blood repertoires may mirror thyroid immune responses. In cross-validation, a model built on a 13 V-J signature told ophthalmopathy apart from stable hyperthyroidism with under 90% sensitivity and roughly 81% specificity, and in testing the same model reached 80%/75%. During validation, the model predicted progression to ophthalmopathy a median of approximately 7 months ahead of onset, with almost 71% sensitivity and 72% to 80% specificity. To identify TCR V-J signatures that set the groups apart, the researchers used a discovery cohort of 100 or so patients, made up of approximately 43 with Graves' ophthalmopathy and around 58 with stable Graves' hyperthyroidism. Whether ophthalmopathy could be predicted prospectively was tested in an independent validation cohort made up of 18 to 20 hyperthyroidism patients plus 17 patients who later progressed to ophthalmopathy. The roughly 99 discovery patients were divided at random into training and test sets in a 7:3 ratio. In more than five Graves' hyperthyroidism patients, the study also compared T-cell repertoires from thyroid tissue with T-cell repertoires from blood. After sampling, hyperthyroidism patients received methimazole starting at 30 mg daily, and ophthalmopathy patients received high-dose intravenous methylprednisolone. Libraries were constructed in a second round of multiplex PCR, after which size selection and purification were carried out. Sequencing of the libraries was done on an Illumina HiSeq2000 using paired-end 100 bp reads. SOAPnuke was used to process the raw data, with reads discarded if the reads contained adapters or uncalled bases, had a mean Phred below 15, or lacked an exact constant-primer or identifier match. High-quality paired reads were merged using COPE v1.2.5, and each unique nucleotide sequence was defined as a clonotype. MiTCR v1.1 was used to align the clonotypes against IMGT TRBV, TRBD and TRBJ reference segments. The analysis was restricted to V-J combinations with a frequency above 0.0001, which together covered 99.2% of the repertoires. The TCS score was defined as the ratio of F50 (clonal expansion) to E x V (chaos), calculated using BLOSUM62-based TCRdist between CDR3 peptides within each V-J. Welch's t-statistics and random forest reduced 500 to 650 V-J features to 10 to 15, which were used in a naive Bayes classifier (R e1071). Sample size was not statistically predetermined, and blinding of investigators to group allocation was not performed. According to the paper, TCR Vbeta CDR3 sequencing was carried out on some 130 peripheral blood samples, which came from some 41 ophthalmopathy, around 74 hyperthyroidism and roughly 17 progressor patients.

Source: peripheral blood mononuclear cells (PBMCs), taken at new diagnosis, from a patient treated with antithyroid drugs. The chain uses TRBV6-2 or TRBV6-3 and TRBJ1-5, with an unclear D gene assignment. The sequence derives from a man younger than 35 with Graves disease. Donor details come from another sample of the same person, matched by shared clones. The DNA sequence is TGTGCCAGCAGTTACTCGAGGGCAGGACCCAATCAGCCCCAGCATTTT. Its coded protein is CASSYSRAGPNQPQHF.